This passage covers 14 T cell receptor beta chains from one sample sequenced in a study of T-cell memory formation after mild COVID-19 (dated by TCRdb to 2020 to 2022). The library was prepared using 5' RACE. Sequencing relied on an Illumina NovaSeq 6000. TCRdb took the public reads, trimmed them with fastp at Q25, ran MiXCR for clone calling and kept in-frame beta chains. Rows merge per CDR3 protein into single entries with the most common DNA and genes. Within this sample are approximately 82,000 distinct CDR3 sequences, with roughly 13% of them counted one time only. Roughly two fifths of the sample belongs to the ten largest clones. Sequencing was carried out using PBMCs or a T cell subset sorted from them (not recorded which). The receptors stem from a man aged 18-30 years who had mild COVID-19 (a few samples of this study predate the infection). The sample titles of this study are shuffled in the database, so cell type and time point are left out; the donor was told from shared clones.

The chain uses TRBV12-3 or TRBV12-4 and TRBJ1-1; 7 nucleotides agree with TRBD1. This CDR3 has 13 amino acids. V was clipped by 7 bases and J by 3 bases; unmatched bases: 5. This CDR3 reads CASTPGGYTEAFF. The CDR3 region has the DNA TGTGCCAGCACCCCAGGGGGGTACACTGAAGCTTTCTTT.

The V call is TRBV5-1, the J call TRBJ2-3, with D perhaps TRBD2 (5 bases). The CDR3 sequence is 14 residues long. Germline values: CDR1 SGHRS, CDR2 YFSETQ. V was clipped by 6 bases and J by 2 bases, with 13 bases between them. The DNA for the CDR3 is TGCGCCAGCAAGGAGCGGCGGTCCACAGATACGCAGTATTTT. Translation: CASKERRSTDTQYF.

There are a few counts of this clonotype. The CDR3 DNA sequence: TGTGCCAGCAGCTCCCGGTCGGGCAGGGGAGCCGGCTATGGCTACACCTTC. Residues: CASSSRSGRGAGYGYTF. The chain combines TRBV5-8 with TRBJ1-2; possibly TRBD1 for D (6 bases). Germline V gives CDR1 SGHTS, CDR2 YDEGEE. The CDR3 contains 17 residues. Trimming took 3 bases from V and 4 from J, leaving 22 bases between them.

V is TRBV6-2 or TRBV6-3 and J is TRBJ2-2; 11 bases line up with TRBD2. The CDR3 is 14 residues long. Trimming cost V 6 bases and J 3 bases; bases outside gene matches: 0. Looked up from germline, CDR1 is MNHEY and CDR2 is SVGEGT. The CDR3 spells CASRGLADTGELFF. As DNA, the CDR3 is TGTGCCAGCAGGGGACTAGCGGACACCGGGGAGCTGTTTTTT.

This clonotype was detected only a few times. The CDR3 loop reads CSVEGYEQFF. CDR3 sequence (DNA): TGCAGCGTTGAGGGCTATGAGCAGTTCTTC. The chain joins TRBV29-1 to TRBJ2-1, with D uncertain. This CDR3 contains 10 residues. The V gene lost 3 bases and the J gene lost 8 bases, with 5 bases spanning the gap. Germline assignment: CDR1 SQVTM and CDR2 ANQGSEA.

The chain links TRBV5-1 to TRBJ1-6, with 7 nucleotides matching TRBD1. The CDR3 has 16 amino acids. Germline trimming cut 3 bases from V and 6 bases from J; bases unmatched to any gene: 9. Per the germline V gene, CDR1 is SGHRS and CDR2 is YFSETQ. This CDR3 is CASSSSGQIINSPLHF. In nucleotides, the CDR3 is TGCGCCAGCAGCTCCTCGGGACAGATCATTAATTCACCCCTCCACTTT.

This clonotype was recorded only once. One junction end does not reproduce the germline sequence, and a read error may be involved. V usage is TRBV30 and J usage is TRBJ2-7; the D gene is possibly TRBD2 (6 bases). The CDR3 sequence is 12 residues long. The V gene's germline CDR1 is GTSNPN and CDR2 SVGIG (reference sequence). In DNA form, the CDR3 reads TGTGCCTGGAGTGTACTGGGCGGGGAGCGGTACTTC. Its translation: CAWSVLGGERYF.

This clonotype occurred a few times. The chain's CDR3 is CASTQRQEEQFF. In nucleotides, the CDR3 is TGTGCCAGCACCCAACGACAGGAAGAGCAGTTCTTC. The genes are TRBV11-2 and TRBJ2-1; D perhaps matches TRBD1 (6 bases). Germline assignment: CDR1 SGHAT and CDR2 FQNNGV. Trimming removed 7 bases at V and 10 bases at J, with 14 bases between. This CDR3 contains 12 residues.

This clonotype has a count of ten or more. In DNA form, the CDR3 reads TGTGCCAGCAGCAAATTTCACTGCCTCCAAGAGACCCAGTACTTC. Its protein product is CASSKFHCLQETQYF. This rearrangement joins TRBV21-1 to TRBJ2-5. TRBV21-1 is annotated as a pseudogene. CDR3 length: 15 amino acids.

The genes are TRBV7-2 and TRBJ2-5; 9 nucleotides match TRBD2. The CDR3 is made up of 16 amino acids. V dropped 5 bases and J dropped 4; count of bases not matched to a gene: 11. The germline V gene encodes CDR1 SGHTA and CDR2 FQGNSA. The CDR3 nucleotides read TGTGCCAGCAGCAGGGTAGCGGGGGACCGGGTAGAGACCCAGTACTTC. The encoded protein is CASSRVAGDRVETQYF.

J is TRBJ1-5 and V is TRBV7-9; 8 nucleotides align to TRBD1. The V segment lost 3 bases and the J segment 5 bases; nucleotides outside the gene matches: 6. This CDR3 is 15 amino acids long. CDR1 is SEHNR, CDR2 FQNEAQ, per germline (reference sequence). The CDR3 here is CASSFEDRGHQPQHF. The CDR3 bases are TGTGCCAGCAGCTTCGAAGACAGGGGACATCAGCCCCAGCATTTT.

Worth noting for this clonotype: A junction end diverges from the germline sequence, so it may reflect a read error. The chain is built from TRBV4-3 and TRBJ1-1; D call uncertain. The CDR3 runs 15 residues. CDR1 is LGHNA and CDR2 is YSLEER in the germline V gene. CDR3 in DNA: TGCGCCAGCAGCCAAAGGTTGGAAGAAAACACTGAATCTTTCTTT. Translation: CASSQRLEENTESFF.

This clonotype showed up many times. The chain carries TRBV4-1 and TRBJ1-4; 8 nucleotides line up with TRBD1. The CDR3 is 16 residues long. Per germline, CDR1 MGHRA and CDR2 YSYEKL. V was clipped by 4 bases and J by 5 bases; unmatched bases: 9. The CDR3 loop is CASSRPPGQENEKLFF. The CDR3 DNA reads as TGCGCCAGCAGCCGACCTCCGGGACAGGAGAATGAAAAACTGTTTTTT.

The CDR3 nucleotides read TGTGCCAGCAGTTACTCGACGTCAGGGGGTTGGAGCACTGAAGCTTTCTTT. It translates to CASSYSTSGGWSTEAFF. The chain employs TRBV6-2 or TRBV6-3 and TRBJ1-1, with 7 bases matching TRBD1. This CDR3 spans 17 amino acids. Losses at the gene ends were 0 bases for V and 4 bases for J; bases not matched to a gene: 11. Germline CDR1 reads MNHEY; CDR2 reads SVGEGT.